Shown below are 23 T cell receptor beta chains from a single sample sequenced in a study of vaccination and CD4 T cells after COVID-19. No antigen has been assigned to these receptors. Treatment described: roughly 10-day PBMC culture with coronavirus spike peptide pools or control peptides (ViraFEST assay). The Oncomine TCR Beta short-read assay was what sequenced the DNA obtained from cultured CD4+ T cells. Each CDR3 protein gets one entry after TCRdb re-called the PCR reads with MiXCR. The sample holds approximately 14,000 distinct CDR3 sequences, 65% to 80% seen once. Sequenced: CD4+ T cells from blood, cultured in vitro. All receptors come from a human donor who had recovered from COVID-19.

Relative to its sample, this clonotype is medium-sized (0.01 to 0.1%). The V and J genes are TRBV7-9 and TRBJ2-5; 7 nucleotides align to TRBD1. Germline-derived CDR1 and CDR2 are SEHNR and FQNEAQ (reference sequence). The CDR3 runs to 14 residues. The V and J ends lost 4 bases and 2 bases, in that order; junction bases with no gene match: 4. Here the CDR3 reads CASSSGQPQETQYF. The CDR3 DNA is TGTGCCAGCAGCTCGGGACAGCCACAAGAGACCCAGTACTTC.

The chain employs TRBV12-3 or TRBV12-4 and TRBJ1-5, with D hard to call. The CDR3 contains 14 residues. V lost 5 bases to trimming and J lost 5 bases, with 13 bases between them. In DNA form, the CDR3 reads TGTGCCAGCAGTCAACGGATCCGGGATCAGCCCCAGCATTTT. Encoded protein: CASSQRIRDQPQHF.

The chain employs TRBV27 and TRBJ2-2; 7 bases line up with TRBD2. Unmatched junction bases numbered 3, after V lost 7 bases and J lost 1 base. The germline V gene encodes CDR1 MNHEY and CDR2 SMNVEV (reference sequence). The CDR3 spans 14 residues. The CDR3 loop is CASKPSGNTGELFF. The CDR3, as DNA: TGTGCCAGCAAACCTAGCGGGAACACCGGGGAGCTGTTTTTT.

This chain joins TRBV4-3 and TRBJ1-3; D unclear. Germline lookup yields CDR1 LGHNA and CDR2 YSLEER. Between the trimmed V and J ends, which lost 1 base and 4 bases, there was a span of 11 bases. The CDR3 is 15 residues long. The CDR3 coding sequence is TGCGCCAGCAGCCAAGGATGGGCCGACGGAAACACCATATATTTT. It is translated as CASSQGWADGNTIYF.

This chain links TRBV7-2 with TRBJ1-2, with a weak D call TRBD1 (5 bases). CDR3 size: 13 residues. The ends were cut back, 2 bases at V and 8 bases at J, with 12 bases in the middle. The germline gives CDR1 SGHTA, CDR2 FQGNSA. The CDR3 DNA is TGTGCCAGCAGCTTATCCCAGGGATTCGGCTACACCTTC. Translation: CASSLSQGFGYTF.

The CDR3 spells CSARGGELFF. As DNA, the CDR3 is TGCAGTGCTAGAGGCGGGGAGCTGTTTTTT. J is TRBJ2-2 and V is TRBV20-1; D remains unclear. This CDR3 has 10 residues. The V gene lost 1 base and the J gene lost 7 bases, with 1 base spanning the gap. CDR1 and CDR2 from the germline V gene are DFQATT and SNEGSKA (reference sequence).

The chain uses TRBV27 and TRBJ2-7, with 9 bases that match TRBD2. The ends lost 3 bases at V and 4 bases at J; junction bases unmatched: 7. Germline V gene data show CDR1 as MNHEY and CDR2 as SMNVEV (reference sequence). The CDR3 is 15 residues long. The CDR3 sequence: CASSLTAGGPYEQYF. DNA of the CDR3: TGTGCCAGCAGTTTGACGGCGGGAGGGCCTTACGAGCAGTACTTC.

The rearrangement joins TRBV20-1 to TRBJ2-7; D perhaps matches TRBD1 (6 bases). V dropped 6 bases and J dropped 3 bases, with 6 bases sitting between them. Germline values: CDR1 DFQATT, CDR2 SNEGSKA (reference sequence). The CDR3 consists of 10 residues. In DNA, the CDR3 is TGCAGTGCAGGGGGCTACGAGCAGTACTTC. Its protein product is CSAGGYEQYF.

This clonotype was detected only once. The junction differs from germline at one of its ends, possibly a read error. The J gene is TRBJ1-1, the V gene TRBV19, with D perhaps matching TRBD1 (6 bases). CDR3 length: 14 residues. Per the germline V gene, CDR1 is LNHDA and CDR2 is SQIVND (reference sequence). Here the CDR3 reads CASQYREMNAEAFF. The CDR3 nucleotides read TGTGCCAGTCAATACAGGGAGATGAACGCTGAAGCTTTCTTT. Full variable domain (missing parts from reference TRBV19 and TRBJ1-1): DGGITQSPKYLFRKEGQNVTLSCEQNLNHDAMYWYRQDPGQGLRLIYYSQIVNDFQKGDIAEGYSVSREKKESFPLTVTSAQKNPTAFYLCASQYREMNAEAFFGQGTRLTVV.

The chain is built from TRBV6-7 and TRBJ1-1; a weak D match, TRBD1 (5 bases). TRBV6-7 is filed as an ORF, its function uncertain. The CDR3 is made up of 15 amino acids. V lost 6 bases and J 2 bases, leaving 16 bases between the germline ends. In DNA form, the CDR3 reads TGTGCCAGCAGGATAGGGGTTTTCCTCAACACTGAAGCTTTCTTT. This encodes CASRIGVFLNTEAFF.

This sequence joins TRBV20-1 and TRBJ1-1; 7 nucleotides align to TRBD1. Trimming cost V 3 bases and J 4 bases; bases outside gene matches: 5. The CDR3 is 13 residues long. From germline, CDR1 is DFQATT and CDR2 SNEGSKA (reference sequence). Here the CDR3 reads CSARRGLGTEAFF. CDR3 in DNA: TGCAGTGCTAGGAGGGGGCTGGGCACTGAAGCTTTCTTT.

The V call is TRBV18, the J call TRBJ1-2; D is perhaps TRBD1 (6 bases). CDR1 and CDR2 (germline): KGHSH, LQKENI. The CDR3 totals 15 residues. V was clipped by 3 bases and J by 5 bases, with 16 bases between them. CDR3 nucleotide sequence: TGTGCCAGCTCACCGCCCGTTAATAGGGGGTATGGCTACACCTTC. It is translated as CASSPPVNRGYGYTF. The full variable domain, in which reference TRBV18 and TRBJ1-2 provide the parts outside the CDR3, is NAGVMQNPRHLVRRRGQEARLRCSPMKGHSHVYWYRQLPEEGLKFMVYLQKENIIDESGMPKERFSAEFPKEGPSILRIQQVVRGDSAAYFCASSPPVNRGYGYTFGSGTRLTVV.

This clonotype was seen only once. The genes are TRBV27 and TRBJ2-3; 8 bases are a match to TRBD1. V lost 4 bases, J lost 0 bases, and 3 bases stayed unmatched. Germline values: CDR1 MNHEY, CDR2 SMNVEV (reference sequence). There are 15 residues in the CDR3. CDR3 nucleotides: TGTGCCAGCAGTTGGACAGGGTTGAGCACAGATACGCAGTATTTT. Its translation is CASSWTGLSTDTQYF.

The J gene is TRBJ1-2, the V gene TRBV20-1, with 7 bases matching TRBD1. CDR1 is DFQATT and CDR2 is SNEGSKA in the germline V gene (reference sequence). The CDR3 covers 16 residues. With 3 bases clipped from V and 3 bases from J, the junction kept 13 bases outside the gene matches. The CDR3 nucleotides read TGCAGTGCTAGGGCTGACCTCGGACAGGTCCACTATGGCTACACCTTC. This translates into CSARADLGQVHYGYTF.

The chain recombines TRBV19 with TRBJ1-5, with D uncertain. The germline V and J ends were trimmed by 1 base and 2 bases, with 3 bases remaining between them. This CDR3 region has 13 residues. Germline-derived CDR1 and CDR2 are LNHDA and SQIVND (reference sequence). The CDR3 reads CASSIGGNQPQHF. CDR3 coding DNA: TGTGCCAGTAGTATAGGGGGCAATCAGCCCCAGCATTTT.

This clonotype occurred a few times. The chain couples TRBV6-1 to TRBJ1-2; D not certain. The CDR3 is 14 residues long. Trimming removed 3 bases from V and 2 bases from J, with 10 bases in between. Per germline, CDR1 MNHNS and CDR2 SASEGT. The CDR3 DNA follows: TGTGCCAGCAGTGACAGAGCTACAAACTATGGCTACACCTTC. It yields the protein CASSDRATNYGYTF.

This clonotype was seen more than once but under ten times. The genes are TRBV28 and TRBJ1-2, with TRBD1 matching 7 bases. With V trimmed by 6 bases and J by 8 bases, 12 bases remained unmatched. The CDR3 runs 14 residues. Germline assignment: CDR1 MDHEN and CDR2 SYDVKM. As DNA, the CDR3 is TGTGCCAGCAGACTAAGCGGCAGGGGGAAGGGCTACACCTTC. As protein: CASRLSGRGKGYTF.

This sequence joins TRBV4-2 and TRBJ2-7, with 11 bases that match TRBD2. With V trimmed by 4 bases and J by 7 bases, 12 bases remained unmatched. Germline loops: CDR1 LGHNA, CDR2 YNFKEQ. The CDR3 covers 16 residues. The CDR3 sequence is CASSRLLAGEEVEQYF. The CDR3 nucleotides are TGTGCCAGCAGCCGACTACTAGCGGGAGAAGAAGTAGAGCAGTACTTC.

The genes are TRBV20-1 and TRBJ1-6; D not resolved. The CDR3 runs 12 residues. CDR1 is DFQATT, CDR2 SNEGSKA, per germline (reference sequence). V lost 3 bases to trimming and J lost 10 bases, with 10 bases between them. The CDR3 bases are TGCAGTGCTAGCGAGGGAGGATCACCCCTCCACTTT. Its protein is CSASEGGSPLHF.

The V gene is TRBV27, the J gene TRBJ1-2; maybe TRBD1 (6 bases). From germline, CDR1 is MNHEY and CDR2 SMNVEV (reference sequence). V was trimmed by 2 bases and J by 8 bases, leaving 12 bases between them. This CDR3 comprises 13 residues. Written as DNA, the CDR3 is TGTGCCAGCAGTTTACCCACAGGGAGGGGCTACACCTTC. Translation gives CASSLPTGRGYTF.

The sample holds a few counts of this clonotype. The genes are TRBV12-3 or TRBV12-4 and TRBJ1-6; the D is unclear. V dropped 6 bases and J dropped 14 bases, with 26 bases sitting between them. There are 16 residues in the CDR3. The CDR3: CASSPPKATGISSLHF. CDR3 bases: TGTGCCAGCAGCCCTCCCAAGGCAACGGGAATCTCTTCCCTCCACTTT.

The sample holds one count of this clonotype. V usage is TRBV20-1 and J usage is TRBJ1-1, with 7 bases that match TRBD1. This CDR3 is 13 amino acids long. With V trimmed by 5 bases and J by 0 bases, 3 bases remained unmatched. CDR1 DFQATT and CDR2 SNEGSKA come from the germline V gene (reference sequence). CDR3 DNA sequence: TGCAGTGCTGTAGACAGGGTGAACACTGAAGCTTTCTTT. Translation: CSAVDRVNTEAFF.

The chain employs TRBV7-2 and TRBJ2-3; possibly TRBD2 for D (6 bases). The V gene lost 1 base and the J gene lost 4 bases, with 12 bases spanning the gap. Germline V gives CDR1 SGHTA, CDR2 FQGNSA. This CDR3 is built from 15 residues. Here the CDR3 reads CASSLVGGRPDTQYF. The CDR3 bases are TGTGCCAGCAGCTTAGTAGGAGGGCGCCCAGATACGCAGTATTTT.